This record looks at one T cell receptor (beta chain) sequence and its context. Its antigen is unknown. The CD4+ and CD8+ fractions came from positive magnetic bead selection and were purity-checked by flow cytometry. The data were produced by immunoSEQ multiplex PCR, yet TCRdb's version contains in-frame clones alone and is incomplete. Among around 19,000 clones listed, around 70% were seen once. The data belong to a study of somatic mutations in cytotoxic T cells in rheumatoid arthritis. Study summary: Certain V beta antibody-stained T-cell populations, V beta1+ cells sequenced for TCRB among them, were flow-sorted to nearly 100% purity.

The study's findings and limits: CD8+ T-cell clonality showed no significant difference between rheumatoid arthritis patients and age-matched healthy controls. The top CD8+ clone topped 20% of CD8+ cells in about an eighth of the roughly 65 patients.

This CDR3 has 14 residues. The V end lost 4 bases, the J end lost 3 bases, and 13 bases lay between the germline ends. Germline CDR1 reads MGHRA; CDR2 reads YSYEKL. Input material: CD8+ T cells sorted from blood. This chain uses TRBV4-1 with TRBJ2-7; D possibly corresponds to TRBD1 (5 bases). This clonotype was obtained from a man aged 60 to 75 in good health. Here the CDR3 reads CASSPGLSDYEQYF. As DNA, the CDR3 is TGCGCCAGCAGCCCAGGGCTGTCGGACTACGAGCAGTACTTC.